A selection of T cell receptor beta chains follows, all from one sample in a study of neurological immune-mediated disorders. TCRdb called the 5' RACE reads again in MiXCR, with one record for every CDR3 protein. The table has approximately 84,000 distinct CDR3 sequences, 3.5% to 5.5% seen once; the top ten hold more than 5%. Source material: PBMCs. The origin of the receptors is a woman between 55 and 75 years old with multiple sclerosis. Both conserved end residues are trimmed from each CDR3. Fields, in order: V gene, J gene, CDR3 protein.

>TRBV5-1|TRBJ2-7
ASSSDTGVYEQY
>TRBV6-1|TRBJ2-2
ASSRRSGGAPGELF
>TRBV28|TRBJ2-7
ASSPGIAGGFYEQY
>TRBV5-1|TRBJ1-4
ASSLVNQRDEKLF
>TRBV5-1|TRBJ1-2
ASSLGAGGLDGYT
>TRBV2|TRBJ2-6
ASSEAPGGSGANVLT
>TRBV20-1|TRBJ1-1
SARVEGGVWSTEAF
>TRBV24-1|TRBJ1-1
ATGKQGDTEAF
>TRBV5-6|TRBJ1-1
ASSLGQGREAF
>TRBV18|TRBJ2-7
ASSPGQGIYEQY
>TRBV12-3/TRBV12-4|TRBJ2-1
ASSLGGTGSYNEQF
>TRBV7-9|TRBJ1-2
ASSSESGYGYT
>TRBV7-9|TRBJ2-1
ASSLSGTGGREQF
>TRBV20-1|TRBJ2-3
SAREVREGTDTQY
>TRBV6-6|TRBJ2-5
ASRRQGAWETQY
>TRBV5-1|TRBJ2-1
ASSLDGGWEQF
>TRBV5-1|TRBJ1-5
ASSRTGQSNQPQH
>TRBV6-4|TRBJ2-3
ASRLQGGTDTQY
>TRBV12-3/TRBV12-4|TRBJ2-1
ASIPWRGRGNEQF
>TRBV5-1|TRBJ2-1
ASSLGDGVGYNEQF
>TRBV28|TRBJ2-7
ASSSLAGGALYEQY
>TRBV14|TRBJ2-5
ASSQGTDRTQY
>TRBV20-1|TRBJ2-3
SASSLAGGLRSTDTQY
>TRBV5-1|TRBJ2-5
ASSHGLAGGPFQETQY
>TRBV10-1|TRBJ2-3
ASSGRDVTDTQY
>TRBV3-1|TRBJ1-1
ASSLTVALNTEAF
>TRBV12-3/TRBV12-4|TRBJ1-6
ASSPGQGNNSPLH
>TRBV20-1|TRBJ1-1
SARGDSVNTEAF
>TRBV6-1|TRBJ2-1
ASRLTGGHLGEQF